The 6 T cell receptor beta chains below come from one sample, sequenced in a study of T cells in Graves' hyperthyroidism and ophthalmopathy. Researchers amplified the TCR beta CDR3 regions from RNA transcripts. A set of HTBI primers served as the primers for a first-round RT-PCR of the TCR CDR3. TCRdb ran MiXCR on the multiplex PCR reads and lists one entry per CDR3 protein. The sample holds 360,000 or so distinct CDR3 sequences; 15% to 20% are singletons and the top ten take approximately 4%. Sequenced: blood. These receptors all stem from a woman younger than 30 with Graves' hyperthyroidism.

Only a few counts were recorded for this clonotype. The rearrangement uses TRBV3-1 and TRBJ2-7; 7 bases align to TRBD1. With V trimmed by 4 bases and J by 2 bases, 8 bases remained unmatched. Germline lookup yields CDR1 LGHDT and CDR2 YNNKEL (reference sequence). This CDR3 comprises 15 residues. The CDR3 loop is CASSLQVRGTYEQYF. DNA for the CDR3: TGTGCCAGCAGCCTCCAAGTCAGGGGGACCTACGAGCAGTACTTC.

In this sample, this clonotype turned up many times. This sequence joins TRBV12-3 or TRBV12-4 and TRBJ2-5, with 8 bases fitting TRBD2. This CDR3 is built from 13 residues. V lost 8 bases to trimming and J lost 5 bases; unmatched junction nucleotides: 7. This CDR3 reads CASGKASGETQYF. The CDR3 DNA is TGTGCCAGCGGAAAAGCTAGCGGGGAGACCCAGTACTTC.

The genes are TRBV6-1 and TRBJ1-2; D gene ambiguous. The CDR3 runs to 12 residues. Germline lookup yields CDR1 MNHNS and CDR2 SASEGT. Deletions cut 6 bases from V and 8 bases from J, with 13 bases between. This CDR3 reads CASRGTERGYTF. In DNA form, the CDR3 reads TGTGCCAGCAGGGGAACAGAGAGAGGCTACACCTTC.

V and J are TRBV2 and TRBJ2-4; 12 bases fit TRBD1. Losses at the gene ends were 7 bases for V and 13 bases for J; bases not matched to a gene: 8. The CDR3 has 13 residues. From germline, CDR1 is SNHLY and CDR2 FYNNEI. CDR3 nucleotides: TGTGCCAGCAACCCGGGACAGGGGGCGTCACAGTACTTC. It translates to CASNPGQGASQYF.

This clonotype was detected many times. V usage is TRBV20-1 and J usage is TRBJ2-7; a possible D gene is TRBD2 (6 bases). Germline assignment: CDR1 DFQATT and CDR2 SNEGSKA (reference sequence). V was cut by 4 bases and J by 7 bases, with 23 bases left in between. CDR3 length equals 15 residues. CDR3 coding DNA: TGCAGTGCTACAAGCGCGGGACCCCCGATATGGGAGCAGTACTTC. Translating gives CSATSAGPPIWEQYF.

The rearrangement uses TRBV6-2 or TRBV6-3 and TRBJ1-1; D is possibly TRBD1 (6 bases). This CDR3 region has 14 residues. Germline values: CDR1 MNHEY, CDR2 SVGEGT. Trimming removed 6 bases at V and 4 bases at J, with 15 bases between. CDR3 sequence: CASSGQSSGTEAFF. CDR3 bases: TGTGCCAGCAGCGGACAGTCTTCGGGCACTGAAGCTTTCTTT.